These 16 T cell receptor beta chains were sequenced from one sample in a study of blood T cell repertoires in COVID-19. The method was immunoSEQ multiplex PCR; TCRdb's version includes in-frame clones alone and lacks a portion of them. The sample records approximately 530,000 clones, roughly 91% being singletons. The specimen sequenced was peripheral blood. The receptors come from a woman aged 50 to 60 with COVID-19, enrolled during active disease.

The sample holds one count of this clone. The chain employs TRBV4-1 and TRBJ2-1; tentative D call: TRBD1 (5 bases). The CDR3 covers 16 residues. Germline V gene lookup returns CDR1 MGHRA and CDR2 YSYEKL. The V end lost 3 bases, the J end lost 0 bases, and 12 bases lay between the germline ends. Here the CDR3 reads CASSQMGRSSYNEQFF. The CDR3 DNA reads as TGCGCCAGCAGCCAGATGGGGCGGAGCTCCTACAATGAGCAGTTCTTC.

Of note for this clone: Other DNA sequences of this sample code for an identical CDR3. The CDR3 DNA reads as TGTGCCTGGAGTGCAGGGGTCGAGCAGTACTTC. Translation: CAWSAGVEQYF. The V and J genes are TRBV30 and TRBJ2-7, with D tentatively TRBD1 (6 bases). CDR1 GTSNPN and CDR2 SVGIG come from the germline V gene (reference sequence). This CDR3 region has 11 residues. V was clipped by 1 base and J by 6 bases, with 7 bases between them.

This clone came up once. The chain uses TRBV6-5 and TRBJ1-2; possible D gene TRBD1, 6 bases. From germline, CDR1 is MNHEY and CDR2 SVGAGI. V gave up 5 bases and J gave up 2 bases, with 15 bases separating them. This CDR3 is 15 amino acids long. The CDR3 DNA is TGTGCCAGCAGTCTCCACAGGGATGCAAACTATGGCTACACCTTC. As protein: CASSLHRDANYGYTF.

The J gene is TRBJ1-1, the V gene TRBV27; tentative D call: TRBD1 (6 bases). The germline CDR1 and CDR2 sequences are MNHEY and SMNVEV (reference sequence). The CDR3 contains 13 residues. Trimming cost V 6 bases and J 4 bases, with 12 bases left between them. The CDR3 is CASRVGGFTEAFF. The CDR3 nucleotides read TGTGCCAGCAGGGTTGGGGGCTTCACTGAAGCTTTCTTT.

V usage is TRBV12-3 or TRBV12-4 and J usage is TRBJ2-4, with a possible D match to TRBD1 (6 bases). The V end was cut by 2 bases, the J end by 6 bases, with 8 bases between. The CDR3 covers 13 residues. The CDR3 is CASSLTDRNIQYF. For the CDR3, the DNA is TGTGCCAGCAGTTTAACGGACAGAAACATTCAGTACTTC.

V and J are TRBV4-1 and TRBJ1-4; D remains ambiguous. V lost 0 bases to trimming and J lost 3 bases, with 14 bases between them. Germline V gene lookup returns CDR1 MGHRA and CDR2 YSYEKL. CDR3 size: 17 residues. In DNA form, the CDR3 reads TGCGCCAGCAGCCAAGATAGGCGGGTCAGACCTAATGAAAAACTGTTTTTT. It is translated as CASSQDRRVRPNEKLFF.

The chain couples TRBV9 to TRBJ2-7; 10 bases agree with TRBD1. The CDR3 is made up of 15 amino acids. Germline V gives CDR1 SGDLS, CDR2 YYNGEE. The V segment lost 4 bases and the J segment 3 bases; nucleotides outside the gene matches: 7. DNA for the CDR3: TGTGCCAGCAGCCTTAGCGGGACAGGGGACTACGAGCAGTACTTC. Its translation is CASSLSGTGDYEQYF.

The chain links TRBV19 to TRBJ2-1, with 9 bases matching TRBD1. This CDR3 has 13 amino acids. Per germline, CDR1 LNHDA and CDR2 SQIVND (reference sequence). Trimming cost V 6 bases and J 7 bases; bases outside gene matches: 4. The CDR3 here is CASSWTGENEQFF. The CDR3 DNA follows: TGTGCCAGTAGCTGGACAGGGGAGAATGAGCAGTTCTTC. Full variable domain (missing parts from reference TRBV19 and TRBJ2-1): DGGITQSPKYLFRKEGQNVTLSCEQNLNHDAMYWYRQDPGQGLRLIYYSQIVNDFQKGDIAEGYSVSREKKESFPLTVTSAQKNPTAFYLCASSWTGENEQFFGPGTRLTVL.

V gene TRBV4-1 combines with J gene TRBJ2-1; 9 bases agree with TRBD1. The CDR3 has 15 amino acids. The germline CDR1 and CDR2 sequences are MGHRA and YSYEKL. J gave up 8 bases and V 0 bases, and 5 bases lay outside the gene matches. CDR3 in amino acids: CASSQESGQGYEQFF. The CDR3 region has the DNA TGCGCCAGCAGCCAAGAATCGGGACAGGGCTATGAGCAGTTCTTC.

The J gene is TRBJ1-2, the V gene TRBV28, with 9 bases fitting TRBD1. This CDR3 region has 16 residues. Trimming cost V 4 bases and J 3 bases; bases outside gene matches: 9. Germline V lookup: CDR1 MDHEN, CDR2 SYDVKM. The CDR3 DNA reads TGTGCCAGCAGTTCAAATCGGGACAGGGTTTACTATGGCTACACCTTC. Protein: CASSSNRDRVYYGYTF.

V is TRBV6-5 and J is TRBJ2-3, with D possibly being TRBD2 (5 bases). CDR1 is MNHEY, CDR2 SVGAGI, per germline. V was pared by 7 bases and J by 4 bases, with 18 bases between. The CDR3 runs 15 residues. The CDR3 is CASTAATGGADTQYF. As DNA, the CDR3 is TGTGCCAGCACCGCCGCCACCGGAGGTGCAGATACGCAGTATTTT.

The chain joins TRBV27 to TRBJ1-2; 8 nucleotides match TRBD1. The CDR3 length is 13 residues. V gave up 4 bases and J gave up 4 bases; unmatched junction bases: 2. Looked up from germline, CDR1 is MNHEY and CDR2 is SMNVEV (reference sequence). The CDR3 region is CASSWDRSYGYTF. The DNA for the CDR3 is TGTGCCAGCAGTTGGGACAGGAGCTATGGCTACACCTTC.

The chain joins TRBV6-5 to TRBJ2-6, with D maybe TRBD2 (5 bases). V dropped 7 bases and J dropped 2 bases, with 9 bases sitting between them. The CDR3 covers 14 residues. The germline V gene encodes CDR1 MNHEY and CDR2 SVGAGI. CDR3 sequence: CASTPRAGANVLTF. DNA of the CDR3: TGTGCCAGCACCCCGAGGGCTGGGGCCAACGTCCTGACTTTC.

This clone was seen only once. In DNA, the CDR3 is TGTGCCAGCAGCTTAGATCGACTTGGCTACACCTTC. Amino acids: CASSLDRLGYTF. The V gene is TRBV11-2, the J gene TRBJ1-2; D not resolved. CDR3 length equals 12 residues. V was shortened by 0 bases and J by 7 bases, with 6 bases between the two germline ends. Germline V gives CDR1 SGHAT, CDR2 FQNNGV.

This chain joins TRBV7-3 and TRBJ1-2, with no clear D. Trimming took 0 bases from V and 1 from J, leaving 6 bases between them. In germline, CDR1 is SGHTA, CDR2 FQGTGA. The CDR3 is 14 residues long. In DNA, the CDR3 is TGTGCCAGCAGCTTAACGGCAAATAACTATGGCTACACCTTC. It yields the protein CASSLTANNYGYTF. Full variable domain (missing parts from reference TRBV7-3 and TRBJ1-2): GAGVSQTPSNKVTEKGKYVELRCDPISGHTALYWYRQSLGQGPEFLIYFQGTGAADDSGLPNDRFFAVRPEGSVSTLKIQRTERGDSAVYLCASSLTANNYGYTFGSGTRLTVV.

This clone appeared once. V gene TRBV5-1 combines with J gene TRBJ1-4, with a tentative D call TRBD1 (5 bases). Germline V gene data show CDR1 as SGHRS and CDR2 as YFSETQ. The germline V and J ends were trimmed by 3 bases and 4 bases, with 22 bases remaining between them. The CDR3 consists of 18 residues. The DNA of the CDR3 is TGCGCCAGCAGCTCTACGACCCGGGACCGGAGGGGTAATGAAAAACTGTTTTTT. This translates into CASSSTTRDRRGNEKLFF.